The next 5 T cell receptor beta chains were all read from a single sample in a study of T cells in Graves' hyperthyroidism and ophthalmopathy. The investigators amplified TCR beta CDR3 regions from RNA transcripts. Using the HTBI primer set, a first-round RT-PCR was run on the TCR CDR3. TCRdb called the multiplex PCR reads again in MiXCR, with one record for every CDR3 protein. The repertoire holds roughly 510,000 distinct CDR3 sequences, with about 20% as singletons. The sequencing sample was made of blood. The source is a man between 18 and 35 years old with Graves' hyperthyroidism.

This rearrangement joins TRBV27 to TRBJ2-2, with 8 bases lining up with TRBD1. This CDR3 spans 15 amino acids. V lost 3 bases, J lost 5 bases, and 5 bases stayed unmatched. In germline, CDR1 is MNHEY, CDR2 SMNVEV (reference sequence). In DNA, the CDR3 is TGTGCCAGCAGTTTCCTAGACAGGGGAACCGGGGAGCTGTTTTTT. The encoded protein is CASSFLDRGTGELFF.

This clonotype was seen many times. The rearrangement joins TRBV12-3 or TRBV12-4 to TRBJ1-6; no clear D. V gave up 5 bases and J gave up 2 bases, with 13 bases separating them. This CDR3 is built from 16 residues. The CDR3 region is CASSRLGVAYNSPLHF. CDR3 bases: TGTGCCAGCAGTCGCCTTGGGGTAGCCTATAATTCACCCCTCCACTTT.

This clonotype has a count of ten or more. This chain connects TRBV13 to TRBJ2-5; 7 nucleotides align to TRBD1. J gave up 2 bases and V 2 bases, and 5 bases lay outside the gene matches. This CDR3 has 15 amino acids. Germline V gene data show CDR1 as PRHDT and CDR2 as FYEKMQ (reference sequence). In DNA form, the CDR3 reads TGTGCCAGCAGCTTACGGGACAGTACTCAAGAGACCCAGTACTTC. Translation: CASSLRDSTQETQYF.

There are many counts of this clonotype. The J gene is TRBJ2-5, the V gene TRBV12-3 or TRBV12-4; D unresolved. V lost 6 bases and J 5 bases, leaving 13 bases between the germline ends. The CDR3 has 13 amino acids. The CDR3 DNA reads as TGTGCCAGCAGCCTGGACGGTCCGGAGACCCAGTACTTC. Translated, it gives CASSLDGPETQYF.

The chain combines TRBV12-3 or TRBV12-4 with TRBJ2-5, with TRBD2 identical over 12 bases. The CDR3 runs 15 residues. The trim removed 4 bases at V and 5 bases at J, leaving 5 bases unmatched. CDR3: CASSSQLAGGETQYF. CDR3 in DNA: TGTGCCAGCAGTTCGCAGCTAGCGGGGGGGGAGACCCAGTACTTC.